Following are 21 T cell receptor beta chains from one sample sequenced in a study of CD8 T cells in ankylosing spondylitis. TCRdb recomputed calls from the 5' RACE reads with MiXCR, one row per CDR3 protein. The repertoire includes a few hundred thousand distinct CDR3 sequences, over 15% of them detected once, and around 30% sits in the top ten. Input material: blood, either unsorted or a sorted T cell fraction (not recorded which). The receptors were sampled from a male donor with ankylosing spondylitis or in good health (not recorded which).

This clonotype was seen once. The CDR3 sequence is CSFFSGSSYEQYF. CDR3 in DNA: TGCAGCTTTTTTAGCGGGTCCTCCTACGAGCAGTACTTC. The chain employs TRBV29-1 and TRBJ2-7, with 7 bases lining up with TRBD2. The CDR3 is made up of 13 amino acids. Germline V gene sequence: CDR1 SQVTM, CDR2 ANQGSEA. The V gene end was trimmed by 8 bases and the J gene end by 0 bases; junction bases not matched to a gene: 7.

The sample holds many counts of this clonotype. The chain joins TRBV11-2 to TRBJ2-1, with D possibly matching TRBD2 (5 bases). The germline V gene has CDR1 SGHAT and CDR2 FQNNGV. V lost 5 bases and J lost 0, with 11 bases in between. CDR3 size: 15 residues. For the CDR3, the DNA is TGTGCCAGCAGCCAGACGGGAAGCTCCTACAATGAGCAGTTCTTC. The encoded protein is CASSQTGSSYNEQFF.

The rearrangement joins TRBV9 to TRBJ2-1, with a weak D call TRBD2 (5 bases). The V and J ends lost 1 base and 5 bases respectively, with 10 bases between them. The length of the CDR3 is 14 residues. CDR1 and CDR2 from the germline V gene are SGDLS and YYNGEE. CDR3 in amino acids: CASSVTSGNNEQFF. Here the CDR3 DNA reads TGTGCCAGCAGCGTAACTTCGGGGAACAATGAGCAGTTCTTC.

The rearrangement uses TRBV6-2 or TRBV6-3 and TRBJ2-1; 11 nucleotides match TRBD1. Unmatched junction bases numbered 6, after V lost 6 bases and J lost 8 bases. Germline values: CDR1 MNHEY, CDR2 SVGEGT. The length of the CDR3 is 14 residues. CDR3 bases: TGTGCCAGCAGCGGACAGGGGGCGCGTCATGAGCAGTTCTTC. Its translation: CASSGQGARHEQFF.

This chain joins TRBV7-9 and TRBJ2-5; D is undetermined. The CDR3 consists of 15 residues. Trimming shortened V by 2 bases and J by 1 base, and 11 bases separated the two germline ends. The germline V gene encodes CDR1 SEHNR and CDR2 FQNEAQ (reference sequence). The CDR3 coding sequence is TGTGCCAGCAGCTTATACGGCGGATTCCAAGAGACCCAGTACTTC. Its translation: CASSLYGGFQETQYF. The entire variable domain, with the rest obtained from reference TRBV7-9 and TRBJ2-5, is as follows: DTGVSQNPRHKITKRGQNVTFRCDPISEHNRLYWYRQTLGQGPEFLTYFQNEAQLEKSRLLSDRFSAERPKGSFSTLEIQRTEQGDSAMYLCASSLYGGFQETQYFGPGTRLLVL.

The chain carries TRBV11-3 and TRBJ2-1; 9 bases agree with TRBD2. The CDR3 sequence is 16 residues long. CDR1 SGHNT and CDR2 YENEEA come from the germline V gene. The junction had 6 bases not matched to a gene; V was cut back by 0 bases and J by 6 bases. The CDR3 sequence is CASSLDFAGGANEQFF. The CDR3 nucleotides are TGTGCCAGCAGCTTAGATTTTGCGGGAGGGGCCAATGAGCAGTTCTTC.

V is TRBV29-1 and J is TRBJ2-3; D might be TRBD1 (6 bases). From germline, CDR1 is SQVTM and CDR2 ANQGSEA. The CDR3 totals 13 residues. The germline V and J ends were trimmed by 2 bases and 2 bases, with 8 bases remaining between them. CDR3 DNA: TGCAGCGTTGAACAGGGGCTCACAGATACGCAGTATTTT. The encoded protein is CSVEQGLTDTQYF.

The gene calls are TRBV15 and TRBJ2-5; tentative D call: TRBD1 (5 bases). The CDR3 runs 16 residues. Germline V CDR1 and CDR2: LNHNV, YYDKDF (reference sequence). V lost 3 bases to trimming and J lost 4 bases, with 18 bases between them. Here the CDR3 reads CATSSLELGDPETQYF. CDR3 coding DNA: TGTGCCACCAGCAGTCTAGAGTTAGGGGATCCAGAGACCCAGTACTTC.

In its sample, this clonotype was seen many times. The chain uses TRBV27 and TRBJ2-7, with 9 bases aligning to TRBD1. V lost 3 bases and J lost 0; bases outside the gene matches: 6. The V gene's germline CDR1 is MNHEY and CDR2 SMNVEV (reference sequence). The CDR3 is 16 amino acids. CDR3 in amino acids: CASSFWGGQGSYEQYF. In DNA form, the CDR3 reads TGTGCCAGCAGTTTTTGGGGGGGACAGGGCTCCTACGAGCAGTACTTC.

This clonotype was detected only a few times. V gene TRBV24-1 combines with J gene TRBJ2-5; no clear D. There are 13 residues in the CDR3. From germline, CDR1 is KGHDR and CDR2 SFDVKD. V lost 4 bases, J lost 0 bases, and 5 bases lay in between. The CDR3 region has the DNA TGTGCCACCAGTGACCGGAACCAAGAGACCCAGTACTTC. This translates into CATSDRNQETQYF.

Ten or more counts support this clonotype. The chain couples TRBV3-1 to TRBJ1-5, with a possible D match to TRBD1 (5 bases). Germline CDR1 is LGHDT and CDR2 is YNNKEL (reference sequence). The CDR3 is made up of 16 amino acids. V was clipped by 2 bases and J by 0 bases, with 11 bases between them. CDR3 nucleotide sequence: TGTGCCAGCAGCCAACGGGGAGGGGATAGCAATCAGCCCCAGCATTTT. It encodes CASSQRGGDSNQPQHF.

A few counts support this clonotype. The chain is built from TRBV6-5 and TRBJ2-2; D gene ambiguous. Germline assignment: CDR1 MNHEY and CDR2 SVGAGI. There are 18 residues in the CDR3. V gave up 4 bases and J gave up 6 bases, with 24 bases separating them. The CDR3 sequence: CASSLTLGRRTRSGELFF. The CDR3 coding sequence is TGTGCCAGCAGTTTGACCCTGGGCCGCCGAACGAGGTCCGGGGAGCTGTTTTTT.

This clonotype showed up just a few times. The V gene is TRBV9, the J gene TRBJ2-1; 8 bases fit TRBD2. CDR3 size: 15 residues. The V gene end was trimmed by 0 bases and the J gene end by 8 bases; junction bases not matched to a gene: 7. In germline, CDR1 is SGDLS, CDR2 YYNGEE. CDR3 in amino acids: CASSVDTSGGDEQFF. As DNA, the CDR3 is TGTGCCAGCAGCGTAGATACTAGCGGAGGGGATGAGCAGTTCTTC.

In its sample, this clonotype was seen a few times. V and J are TRBV5-1 and TRBJ2-1; 14 bases agree with TRBD2. This CDR3 comprises 16 residues. Germline loops: CDR1 SGHRS, CDR2 YFSETQ. Germline trimming cut 3 bases from V and 8 bases from J; bases unmatched to any gene: 7. CDR3 loop: CASSWGGLAGVYEQFF. CDR3 bases: TGCGCCAGCAGCTGGGGGGGACTAGCGGGAGTGTATGAGCAGTTCTTC.

The chain carries TRBV29-1 and TRBJ2-7; D tentatively fits TRBD1 or TRBD2 (5 bases each). In germline, CDR1 is SQVTM, CDR2 ANQGSEA. This CDR3 is built from 13 residues. Trimming took off 7 bases at V and 3 bases at J, with 16 bases between the two ends. In nucleotides, the CDR3 is TGCAGCGCCGGGACCCTAAATATCTACGAGCAGTACTTC. This encodes CSAGTLNIYEQYF.

This clonotype was seen ten or more times. The genes are TRBV12-3 or TRBV12-4 and TRBJ2-7, with TRBD1 matching over 9 bases. V lost 6 bases, J lost 0 bases, and 9 bases stayed unmatched. This CDR3 has 16 residues. The CDR3: CASSTPGTGPSYEQYF. Here the CDR3 DNA reads TGTGCCAGCAGCACCCCCGGGACAGGGCCCTCCTACGAGCAGTACTTC.

This clonotype was counted a few times. The rearrangement links TRBV25-1 to TRBJ2-5; D is perhaps TRBD1 (7 bases). CDR3 size: 17 residues. Trimming removed 1 base from V and 1 base from J, with 16 bases in between. Germline V gene lookup returns CDR1 MGHDK and CDR2 SYGVNS. This CDR3 is CASSESLWRGLQETQYF. CDR3 nucleotides: TGTGCCAGCAGTGAATCCCTCTGGAGGGGGCTCCAAGAGACCCAGTACTTC.

This clonotype showed up just a few times. The genes are TRBV6-5 and TRBJ2-3, with 8 bases identical to TRBD2. The CDR3 runs 16 residues. Germline-derived CDR1 and CDR2 are MNHEY and SVGAGI. With V trimmed by 2 bases and J by 0 bases, 4 bases remained unmatched. This chain's CDR3 is CASSYHSGMSTDTQYF. For the CDR3, the DNA is TGTGCCAGCAGTTACCATAGCGGGATGAGCACAGATACGCAGTATTTT.

V gene TRBV6-1 combines with J gene TRBJ1-2, with a possible D match to TRBD1 (5 bases). This CDR3 has 16 residues. Germline V gene sequence: CDR1 MNHNS, CDR2 SASEGT. Trimming pared 6 bases from V and 0 bases from J, leaving 17 bases between. In nucleotides, the CDR3 is TGTGCCAGCAGCCCTCTACCGGGACTCCCTAACTATGGCTACACCTTC. Translated, it gives CASSPLPGLPNYGYTF.

The chain has TRBV20-1 and TRBJ2-7; 13 nucleotides align to TRBD2. CDR3 length: 16 residues. CDR1 DFQATT and CDR2 SNEGSKA come from the germline V gene (reference sequence). The ends lost 4 bases at V and 1 base at J; junction bases unmatched: 7. CDR3 DNA: TGCAGTGCTAAAGTAAGACTAGCGGGAGGTTCCTACGAGCAGTACTTC. Translating gives CSAKVRLAGGSYEQYF.

A note on this clonotype: The junction and the germline gene differ at one end; a read error may be behind it. The genes are TRBV7-7 and TRBJ2-1, with D perhaps TRBD1 (6 bases). Per germline, CDR1 SSHAT and CDR2 FNYEAQ (reference sequence). CDR3 length: 13 amino acids. This CDR3 is CASSFQQGNEQFF. CDR3 in DNA: TGTGCTAGCAGCTTTCAACAGGGCAATGAGCAGTTCTTC. Filled out from reference TRBV7-7 and TRBJ2-1, the complete variable domain reads GAGVSQSPRYKVTKRGQDVTLRCDPISSHATLYWYQQALGQGPEFLTYFNYEAQPDKSGLPSDRFSAERPEGSISTLTIQRTEQRDSAMYRCASSFQQGNEQFFGPGTRLTVL.